A selection of T cell receptor beta chains follows, all from one sample in a study of cytomegalovirus exposure and HLA in healthy donors. Assay: immunoSEQ multiplex PCR; the TCRdb copy retains only in-frame clones and omits some. The data contain 100,000 to 150,000 clones, approximately 90% of them singletons. Sequencing was performed on PBMCs. These receptors were obtained from a man younger than 30 in good health and CMV-seropositive. The CDR3 runs from the conserved cysteine through the conserved F or W. The D gene is left open where the match is weak. Size is stated for part of the rows, as once, few or many counts, or as a class when the clone is expanded.

v_gene	d_gene	abundance	j_gene	len	CDR3aa	CDR3nt
TRBV5-6	TRBD2	once	TRBJ2-5	14	CASSSGGGEETQYF	TGTGCCAGCAGCTCAGGCGGGGGGGAGGAGACCCAGTACTTC
TRBV11-1	TRBD1	.	TRBJ1-1	12	CASSRQGSEAFF	TGTGCCAGCAGTCGACAGGGATCCGAGGCTTTCTTT
TRBV4-2	TRBD1	few	TRBJ2-5	18	CASSQELQGASQQETQYF	TGTGCCAGCAGCCAAGAGCTGCAGGGGGCCAGCCAACAAGAGACCCAGTACTTC
TRBV29-1	.	.	TRBJ1-2	14	CSVEEPTRSGGYTF	TGCAGCGTTGAAGAACCTACGAGGTCGGGTGGCTACACCTTC
TRBV21-1	.	.	TRBJ1-1	15	CASSKEDRGNTEAFF	TGTGCCAGCAGCAAAGAGGACAGGGGGAACACTGAAGCTTTCTTT
TRBV6-5	TRBD1	few	TRBJ2-7	14	CASRRTGGTYEQYF	TGTGCCAGCAGACGGACAGGTGGTACCTACGAGCAGTACTTC
TRBV5-1	.	.	TRBJ1-5	13	CASSLYQDQPQHF	TGCGCCAGCAGCTTATACCAGGATCAGCCCCAGCATTTT
TRBV2	.	few	TRBJ1-2	14	CASSDTGFNYGYTF	TGTGCCAGCAGTGATACAGGGTTTAACTATGGCTACACCTTC
TRBV19	TRBD1	.	TRBJ2-1	15	CASSLGQVAYNEQFF	TGTGCCAGTAGTCTTGGACAGGTGGCCTACAATGAGCAGTTCTTC
TRBV7-2	.	.	TRBJ1-6	13	CAVRASYNSPLHF	TGTGCCGTCAGGGCTTCCTATAATTCACCCCTCCACTTT
TRBV11-2	TRBD1	.	TRBJ2-5	18	CASSSHDRAISKQETQYF	TGTGCCAGCAGCTCACATGACAGGGCTATATCGAAACAAGAGACCCAGTACTTC
TRBV30	.	.	TRBJ1-5	15	CASQARGIGNQPQHF	TGTGCCTCACAAGCCAGGGGAATAGGCAATCAGCCCCAGCATTTT
TRBV5-1	.	many	TRBJ1-3	19	CASSLRDIGTMSSGNTIYF	TGCGCCAGCAGCCTACGGGACATAGGTACGATGAGCTCTGGAAACACCATATATTTT
TRBV2	.	.	TRBJ1-5	16	CASSPAGSRGNQPQHF	TGTGCCAGCAGTCCAGCCGGATCCCGGGGCAATCAGCCCCAGCATTTT
TRBV4-2	.	.	TRBJ1-2	16	CASSQEGRRGVYGYTF	TGTGCCAGCAGCCAAGAGGGCAGGCGGGGAGTCTATGGCTACACCTTC
TRBV7-9	TRBD2	.	TRBJ2-3	19	CASSSQLGGGPGYAWTQYF	TGTGCCAGCAGCTCCCAACTCGGGGGGGGCCCCGGATACGCATGGACGCAGTATTTT
TRBV19	TRBD1	.	TRBJ1-4	15	CASSINKGASAELFF	TGTGCCAGTAGTATTAATAAGGGGGCAAGTGCAGAACTGTTTTTT
TRBV18	TRBD1	once	TRBJ2-7	13	CASSTPDRDEQYF	TGTGCCAGCTCAACCCCAGACAGGGACGAGCAGTACTTC
TRBV2	.	once	TRBJ2-2	17	CASPKTKEGRWTGELFF	TGTGCCAGCCCTAAAACCAAGGAGGGGAGATGGACCGGGGAGCTGTTTTTT
TRBV27	.	.	TRBJ2-1	11	CASLRGAQQFF	TGTGCCAGCCTTCGGGGGGCTCAGCAGTTCTTC
TRBV27	TRBD1	.	TRBJ1-2	15	CASSLYRGANYGYTF	TGTGCCAGCAGTCTGTACAGGGGAGCTAACTATGGCTACACCTTC
TRBV6-5	TRBD1	.	TRBJ1-1	15	CASSSGTGGGTEAFF	TGTGCCAGCAGTTCCGGGACAGGGGGCGGGACTGAAGCTTTCTTT
TRBV11-1	TRBD1	.	TRBJ2-1	18	CASSSPGQGRSSYNEQFF	TGTGCCAGCAGCTCCCCTGGACAGGGGAGGAGCTCCTACAATGAGCAGTTCTTC
TRBV2	TRBD1	.	TRBJ2-1	15	CASSERQGLYNEQFF	TGTGCCAGCAGTGAAAGACAGGGTTTGTACAATGAGCAGTTCTTC
TRBV5-1	TRBD1	.	TRBJ2-3	14	CASSNGTGGDTQYF	TGCGCCAGCAGCAACGGGACAGGGGGAGATACGCAGTATTTT
TRBV27	.	.	TRBJ1-2	13	CASSSRENYGYTF	TGTGCCAGCAGTTCCCGGGAAAACTATGGCTACACCTTC
TRBV2	.	.	TRBJ1-2	15	CASSEGRGNNYGYTF	TGTGCCAGCAGTGAAGGGCGGGGAAATAACTATGGCTACACCTTC
TRBV29-1	.	.	TRBJ2-5	10	CSVVLGTQYF	TGCAGCGTTGTTCTAGGGACCCAGTACTTC
TRBV7-2	TRBD1	.	TRBJ2-7	14	CASSLRDRTYEQYF	TGTGCCAGCAGCCTCCGGGACAGGACCTACGAGCAGTACTTC
TRBV2	.	.	TRBJ2-7	15	CASNFGGGVIEEQYF	TGTGCCAGCAATTTTGGAGGGGGGGTGATTGAAGAGCAGTACTTC
TRBV19	TRBD1	.	TRBJ2-5	12	CASSRTGETQYF	TGTGCCAGTAGTAGGACAGGGGAGACCCAGTACTTC
TRBV4-3	.	once	TRBJ1-1	19	CASSQGGGGPRTPRSEAFF	TGCGCCAGCAGCCAAGGAGGAGGAGGACCCCGAACACCCAGGTCTGAAGCTTTCTTT
TRBV5-8	TRBD1	.	TRBJ2-5	17	CASRQPPGTGIAETQYF	TGTGCCAGCAGACAACCCCCCGGGACAGGCATAGCGGAGACCCAGTACTTC
TRBV6-1	.	.	TRBJ1-4	14	CASSGDRAVEKLFF	TGTGCCAGCAGTGGAGACAGAGCCGTTGAAAAACTGTTTTTT
TRBV6-1	TRBD1	.	TRBJ1-2	16	CASSEGQGLTNYGYTF	TGTGCCAGCAGTGAAGGACAGGGCCTTACTAACTATGGCTACACCTTC
TRBV9	.	.	TRBJ1-2	15	CASSAIPTTNYGYTF	TGTGCCAGCAGCGCGATCCCAACTACTAACTATGGCTACACCTTC
TRBV6-1	.	.	TRBJ2-7	12	CASSGDSYEQYF	TGTGCCAGCAGTGGTGACTCGTACGAGCAGTACTTC
TRBV19	TRBD2	.	TRBJ2-1	20	CASSIDLAGGPGGSYNEQFF	TGTGCCAGTAGTATAGATTTAGCGGGGGGGCCGGGAGGCTCCTACAATGAGCAGTTCTTC
TRBV11-3	TRBD1	.	TRBJ2-1	14	CASRRQGTYNEQFF	TGTGCCAGCAGACGACAGGGAACCTACAATGAGCAGTTCTTC
TRBV28	TRBD1	.	TRBJ1-1	18	CASSPQGVLTGTNTEAFF	TGTGCCAGCAGTCCCCAAGGGGTTCTGACAGGGACGAACACTGAAGCTTTCTTT
TRBV27	TRBD1	.	TRBJ2-5	13	CASSPGTGETQYF	TGTGCCAGCAGTCCAGGGACAGGAGAGACCCAGTACTTC
TRBV19	TRBD1	.	TRBJ1-4	16	CASSATGGGVDEKLFF	TGTGCCAGTAGTGCGACAGGGGGCGGCGTGGATGAAAAACTGTTTTTT